Listed below are T cell receptor beta chains from one sample, sequenced in a study of cytomegalovirus exposure and HLA in healthy donors. Using immunoSEQ multiplex PCR, the repertoire was profiled, and TCRdb retains in-frame clones only, with some absent. The data contain 150,000 to 200,000 clones, 75% to 85% of them singletons. The sequenced sample was PBMCs. Receptors originate from a girl aged 10 to 17 in good health and CMV-seropositive. CDR3s include the opening cysteine and the closing phenylalanine or tryptophan. The D gene is left open where the match is weak. Size tells how often a clone was seen (once, few, many) or the class of an expanded clone, and some rows leave it out.

d_call	j_call	v_call	clone_size	cdr3_aa	cdr3_nt
.	TRBJ2-5	TRBV5-1	.	CASSSKQGFGETQYF	TGCGCCAGCAGCTCAAAACAGGGTTTCGGGGAGACCCAGTACTTC
.	TRBJ1-6	TRBV5-5	.	CASSLKTANSPLHF	TGTGCCAGCAGCTTGAAGACAGCAAATTCACCCCTCCACTTT
TRBD1	TRBJ2-7	TRBV5-4	.	CASSMGQGAGYEQYF	TGTGCCAGCAGCATGGGACAGGGGGCGGGTTACGAGCAGTACTTC
.	TRBJ1-2	TRBV10-3	.	CAISESYKANYGYTF	TGTGCCATCAGTGAGTCATACAAAGCTAACTATGGCTACACCTTC
.	TRBJ1-4	TRBV30	few	CAWTGPGQKLFF	TGTGCCTGGACTGGACCCGGACAGAAACTGTTTTTT
.	TRBJ2-5	TRBV14	.	CASSQESGLRETQYF	TGTGCCAGCAGCCAAGAGTCAGGGCTTCGGGAGACCCAGTACTTC
.	TRBJ2-3	TRBV9	.	CASSVSPGSTDTQYF	TGTGCCAGCAGCGTAAGCCCGGGTTCCACAGATACGCAGTATTTT
TRBD2	TRBJ2-5	TRBV2	.	CASSEEGLGIAGAQETQYF	TGTGCCAGCAGTGAAGAGGGGTTGGGGATAGCGGGGGCCCAAGAGACCCAGTACTTC
.	TRBJ2-3	TRBV7-9	.	CASSLAQDGDTQYF	TGTGCCAGCAGCTTAGCCCAGGATGGGGATACGCAGTATTTT
TRBD1	TRBJ2-3	TRBV5-1	.	CASSLDGTGGRHTDTQYF	TGCGCCAGCAGCTTGGATGGGACAGGAGGGCGCCACACAGATACGCAGTATTTT
.	TRBJ1-5	TRBV4-3	.	CASSQDWVSGTRDQPQHF	TGCGCCAGCAGCCAAGATTGGGTCAGCGGAACCCGAGATCAGCCCCAGCATTTT
.	TRBJ2-5	TRBV5-1	.	CASSLANQRAETQYF	TGCGCCAGCAGCTTGGCTAACCAGAGGGCAGAGACCCAGTACTTC
.	TRBJ2-6	TRBV2	.	CASSPSGSGANVLTF	TGTGCCAGCAGTCCCTCCGGTTCTGGGGCCAACGTCCTGACTTTC
TRBD1	TRBJ2-7	TRBV5-4	.	CASSWGTGVAYEQYF	TGTGCCAGCAGCTGGGGGACAGGGGTCGCCTACGAGCAGTACTTC
.	TRBJ1-5	TRBV6-1	.	CASIKVGEPQHF	TGTGCCAGCATCAAGGTGGGCGAGCCCCAGCATTTT
TRBD1	TRBJ1-6	TRBV6-5	.	CASSYGTGNSPLHF	TGTGCCAGCAGTTACGGGACAGGGAATTCACCCCTCCACTTT
.	TRBJ1-2	TRBV5-1	.	CASSPGVGYGYTF	TGCGCCAGCAGCCCGGGAGTTGGCTATGGCTACACCTTC
TRBD2	TRBJ2-7	TRBV30	.	CAWSVTSGGWGEQYF	TGTGCCTGGAGTGTGACTAGCGGGGGGTGGGGGGAGCAGTACTTC
.	TRBJ2-1	TRBV6-6	.	CASSPGQFTNYNEQFF	TGTGCCAGCAGCCCCGGACAGTTTACCAATTACAATGAGCAGTTCTTC
.	TRBJ1-4	TRBV7-2	.	CASSLDSMGLIELFF	TGTGCCAGCAGCTTAGACTCTATGGGGCTTATTGAACTGTTTTTT
TRBD1	TRBJ1-2	TRBV7-2	.	CASSLTTGAGDGYTF	TGTGCCAGCAGCTTAACGACAGGGGCTGGAGATGGCTACACCTTC
.	TRBJ1-2	TRBV15	.	CATSRDSAGAGYGYTF	TGTGCCACCAGCAGAGATTCCGCGGGGGCCGGCTATGGCTACACCTTC
.	TRBJ2-1	TRBV2	.	CASRRQAGTYNEQFF	TGTGCCAGCAGGAGACAGGCCGGAACCTACAATGAGCAGTTCTTC
TRBD1	TRBJ1-5	TRBV10-3	.	CAISGGQGASQPQHF	TGTGCCATCAGTGGGGGACAGGGGGCGTCTCAGCCCCAGCATTTT
TRBD1	TRBJ2-7	TRBV19	.	CASRSSVGTVLEQYF	TGTGCCAGTAGGTCATCAGTCGGGACAGTCCTCGAGCAGTACTTC
.	TRBJ1-2	TRBV6-1	.	CASSEQDRLYGYTF	TGTGCCAGCAGTGAACAGGACAGATTGTATGGCTACACCTTC
TRBD2	TRBJ2-3	TRBV7-8	.	CASSLRTSGALLSQYF	TGTGCCAGCAGCCTTAGGACTAGCGGGGCCTTACTCTCGCAGTATTTT
.	TRBJ2-3	TRBV4-1	.	CASSQEGLLGPSTDTQYF	TGCGCCAGCAGCCAAGAAGGCTTATTGGGGCCTAGCACAGATACGCAGTATTTT
.	TRBJ2-3	TRBV10-3	.	CAITEGGPSDTQYF	TGTGCCATCACGGAGGGGGGGCCCTCAGATACGCAGTATTTT
.	TRBJ2-3	TRBV28	.	CASSLRAGPRPTDTQYF	TGTGCCAGCAGTTTAAGGGCGGGGCCCCGCCCAACAGATACGCAGTATTTT
.	TRBJ1-2	TRBV4-1	.	CASSQGGSPFANYGYTF	TGCGCCAGCAGCCAAGGCGGTTCCCCCTTCGCGAACTATGGCTACACCTTC
.	TRBJ1-2	TRBV6-1	.	CASSDTDNYGYTF	TGTGCCAGCAGTGATACAGACAACTATGGCTACACCTTC
.	TRBJ1-1	TRBV19	.	CASSKVSLRYTEAFF	TGTGCCAGTAGTAAGGTGTCTTTGCGGTACACTGAAGCTTTCTTT
.	TRBJ2-1	TRBV11-3	.	CASSAGGSYNEQFF	TGTGCCAGCAGCGCCGGGGGCTCCTACAATGAGCAGTTCTTC
.	TRBJ1-5	TRBV29-1	once	CSVGSGGNQPQHF	TGCAGCGTTGGATCAGGGGGCAATCAGCCCCAGCATTTT
.	TRBJ2-3	TRBV4-3	.	CASSQVARGPTDTQYF	TGCGCCAGCAGCCAAGTAGCGCGGGGCCCCACAGATACGCAGTATTTT
.	TRBJ2-2	TRBV14	.	CASSQMRSNTGELFF	TGTGCCAGCAGCCAAATGCGGTCTAACACCGGGGAGCTGTTTTTT
.	TRBJ1-6	TRBV11-2	.	CASSPSGTRHNSPLHF	TGTGCCAGCAGCCCCAGTGGGACACGTCATAATTCACCCCTCCACTTT
.	TRBJ2-1	TRBV7-9	few	CASSLVWDTFYNEQFF	TGTGCCAGCAGCTTAGTCTGGGACACGTTCTACAATGAGCAGTTCTTC